These 17 T cell receptor beta chains share one sample of origin, sequenced in a study of control samples from healthy donors and cancer patients. Sequenced by immunoSEQ multiplex PCR; TCRdb stores in-frame clones only, minus some. This sample has about 160,000 clones, with over 90% found just once. The specimen sequenced was blood. The receptors were gathered from a woman aged 25 to 39 in good health.

The chain recombines TRBV12-3 or TRBV12-4 with TRBJ1-6; D may be TRBD1 (6 bases). Trimming left V 6 bases short and J 5 bases short, with 8 bases between. The CDR3 loop spans 13 amino acids. CDR3 in amino acids: CASSRDNNSPLHF. Written as DNA, the CDR3 is TGTGCCAGCAGCCGGGACAATAATTCACCCCTCCACTTT.

V gene TRBV30 combines with J gene TRBJ1-2; weak D call: TRBD1 (5 bases). The CDR3 runs 13 residues. V was pared by 0 bases and J by 5 bases, with 10 bases between. Germline CDR1 GTSNPN, CDR2 SVGIG (reference sequence). The CDR3 DNA reads as TGTGCCTGGAGTGTGGCAGGGAGATATGGCTACACCTTC. This codes for CAWSVAGRYGYTF.

V and J are TRBV28 and TRBJ2-2, with 10 bases that match TRBD2. The CDR3 is 16 residues long. V gave up 6 bases and J gave up 4 bases; unmatched junction bases: 8. Germline CDR1 is MDHEN and CDR2 is SYDVKM. The CDR3 DNA reads TGTGCCAGCAGAACTAGCGGGATAGGGAGCACCGGGGAGCTGTTTTTT. Translating gives CASRTSGIGSTGELFF.

This clone was counted once. The chain combines TRBV9 with TRBJ1-4; TRBD1 agrees at 9 bases. J was trimmed by 10 bases and V by 3 bases; bases with no gene match: 4. The CDR3 contains 13 residues. The germline gives CDR1 SGDLS, CDR2 YYNGEE. The CDR3 reads CASSDGTGRKLFF. CDR3 coding DNA: TGTGCCAGCAGCGATGGGACAGGGAGAAAACTGTTTTTT.

The V and J genes are TRBV11-3 and TRBJ2-1, with TRBD1 matching 7 bases. CDR1 is SGHNT, CDR2 YENEEA, per germline. The ends lost 5 bases at V and 5 bases at J; junction bases unmatched: 9. This CDR3 spans 15 amino acids. DNA for the CDR3: TGTGCCAGCAGCCCGCGACAGGGAAGAGACAATGAGCAGTTCTTC. Protein product: CASSPRQGRDNEQFF.

V is TRBV7-9 and J is TRBJ2-3; D gene uncertain. This CDR3 spans 15 amino acids. The germline V and J ends were trimmed by 1 base and 1 base, with 9 bases remaining between them. Germline V gene data show CDR1 as SEHNR and CDR2 as FQNEAQ (reference sequence). The CDR3 sequence is CASSLERQGTDTQYF. CDR3 coding DNA: TGTGCCAGCAGCTTAGAAAGGCAGGGCACAGATACGCAGTATTTT.

This rearrangement joins TRBV19 to TRBJ1-6; D unresolved. V lost 3 bases, J lost 5 bases, and 8 bases lay in between. CDR1 and CDR2 (germline): LNHDA, SQIVND (reference sequence). There are 14 residues in the CDR3. Here the CDR3 reads CASSINSNNSPLHF. The CDR3 DNA sequence: TGTGCCAGTAGTATCAACAGCAATAATTCACCCCTCCACTTT.

This chain uses TRBV27 with TRBJ1-1, with unresolved D. The V gene lost 6 bases and the J gene lost 3 bases, with 17 bases spanning the gap. This CDR3 has 15 amino acids. CDR1 is MNHEY, CDR2 SMNVEV, per germline (reference sequence). In nucleotides, the CDR3 is TGTGCCAGCAGACCTCACCGGGATGGGGACACTGAAGCTTTCTTT. Its translation is CASRPHRDGDTEAFF.

V usage is TRBV6-5 and J usage is TRBJ1-5, with TRBD1 as a possible D gene (5 bases). Per the germline V gene, CDR1 is MNHEY and CDR2 is SVGAGI. Trimming took off 8 bases at V and 6 bases at J, with 20 bases between the two ends. The CDR3 is 15 residues long. The CDR3 protein is CASDALRDMGQPQHF. The CDR3 DNA is TGTGCCAGCGACGCCCTCAGGGATATGGGTCAGCCCCAGCATTTT.

This clone has a single count. The chain has TRBV19 and TRBJ2-1, with 9 positions matching TRBD2. V lost 6 bases, J lost 4 bases, and 7 bases stayed unmatched. CDR1 and CDR2 from the germline V gene are LNHDA and SQIVND (reference sequence). The CDR3 has 15 amino acids. The CDR3 protein is CASSPSGRMYNEQFF. In DNA, the CDR3 is TGTGCCAGTAGCCCAAGCGGGAGGATGTACAATGAGCAGTTCTTC.

V is TRBV28 and J is TRBJ1-2, with D possibly being TRBD1 (6 bases). This CDR3 spans 15 amino acids. V was pared by 5 bases and J by 4 bases, with 17 bases between. The V gene's germline CDR1 is MDHEN and CDR2 SYDVKM. This chain's CDR3 is CASSTLGAGIYGYTF. As DNA, the CDR3 is TGTGCCAGCAGTACATTGGGGGCAGGGATCTATGGCTACACCTTC.

The CDR3, as DNA: TGCGCCAGCAGCCTGGGACTAGCGGGTAACTACGAGCAGTACTTC. Its protein product is CASSLGLAGNYEQYF. This chain links TRBV5-1 with TRBJ2-7; 12 bases are a match to TRBD2. The V gene's germline CDR1 is SGHRS and CDR2 YFSETQ. The CDR3 loop spans 15 amino acids. After removal of 4 bases from V and 3 bases from J, the junction contained 5 bases not matched to a gene.

V usage is TRBV2 and J usage is TRBJ2-3; TRBD1 agrees at 8 bases. Per the germline V gene, CDR1 is SNHLY and CDR2 is FYNNEI. V trimming: 5 bases; J trimming: 0 bases; junction bases outside the gene matches: 7. The CDR3 runs to 16 residues. The CDR3 here is CASSTNRDRSTDTQYF. In nucleotides, the CDR3 is TGTGCCAGCAGTACGAACCGGGACAGGAGCACAGATACGCAGTATTTT. Variable domain in full (rest from reference TRBV2 and TRBJ2-3): EPEVTQTPSHQVTQMGQEVILRCVPISNHLYFYWYRQILGQKVEFLVSFYNNEISEKSEIFDDQFSVERPDGSNFTLKIRSTKLEDSAMYFCASSTNRDRSTDTQYFGPGTRLTVL.

The chain joins TRBV6-4 to TRBJ2-1; 8 positions agree with TRBD1. Germline CDR1 and CDR2: MRHNA and SNTAGT. The CDR3 consists of 13 residues. With 3 bases clipped from V and 15 bases from J, the junction kept 10 bases outside the gene matches. The CDR3 sequence is CASSESLQGARFF. For the CDR3, the DNA is TGTGCCAGCAGTGAGTCACTCCAGGGGGCAAGGTTCTTC.

The J gene is TRBJ2-3, the V gene TRBV27; 7 positions match TRBD1. Germline CDR1 is MNHEY and CDR2 is SMNVEV (reference sequence). V trimming: 0 bases; J trimming: 14 bases; junction bases outside the gene matches: 17. The CDR3 consists of 16 residues. CDR3 coding DNA: TGTGCCAGCAGTTTATCGATCCCAGTGGGGCTTTCAGGGGGGTATTTT. Its translation: CASSLSIPVGLSGGYF.

The chain couples TRBV9 to TRBJ2-3; 11 nucleotides agree with TRBD2. Trimming at V came to 0 bases and at J to 3 bases, leaving 3 bases not matched to a gene. The CDR3 loop spans 16 amino acids. Germline-derived CDR1 and CDR2 are SGDLS and YYNGEE. The DNA for the CDR3 is TGTGCCAGCAGCGTAGCGCCTAGCGGGAGGACAGATACGCAGTATTTT. Translation: CASSVAPSGRTDTQYF.

The chain employs TRBV14 and TRBJ1-1; 10 bases are a match to TRBD1. The CDR3 is 16 amino acids. V trimming: 4 bases; J trimming: 2 bases; junction bases outside the gene matches: 7. Germline values: CDR1 SGHDN, CDR2 FVKESK. The DNA for the CDR3 is TGTGCCAGCAGCCCCTTGATGACAGGGGGCAACACTGAAGCTTTCTTT. Protein: CASSPLMTGGNTEAFF. The full variable domain, with the rest looked up from reference TRBV14 and TRBJ1-1, is EAGVTQFPSHSVIEKGQTVTLRCDPISGHDNLYWYRRVMGKEIKFLLHFVKESKQDESGMPNNRFLAERTGGTYSTLKVQPAELEDSGVYFCASSPLMTGGNTEAFFGQGTRLTVV.